This T cell receptor beta chain was recorded in a study of T cell responses to AZD1222 COVID-19 vaccine. With respect to this clone: What it recognizes is unknown.

The data were produced by immunoSEQ multiplex PCR, yet TCRdb's version contains in-frame clones alone and is incomplete. This table holds about 130,000 clones, roughly 93% found once. Study-level findings and limits: The sample set comprised mostly white British donors with more females, and clonal diversity was possibly underestimated. The study identified only five to seven AZD1222 recipients as seropositive at baseline.

V was shortened by 4 bases and J by 1 base, with 25 bases between the two germline ends. Germline V lookup: CDR1 KGHSH, CDR2 LQKENI. The CDR3 length is 19 residues. The source of this sequence is an adult in good health. The sequencing used peripheral blood, collected on day 0 of AZD1222 vaccination. V gene TRBV18 combines with J gene TRBJ1-1; D uncertain. CDR3 in amino acids: CASSLFDRTSYFGNTEAFF. As DNA, the CDR3 is TGTGCCAGCTCACTATTCGACCGAACTTCGTACTTCGGGAACACTGAAGCTTTCTTT.